These 5 T cell receptor beta chains originate from one sample sequenced in a study of CD8+ T cells in alopecia areata. RNA extraction was followed by reverse transcription into cDNA, which acted as the sequencing template. Here immunoSEQ multiplex PCR was the method, and the copy in TCRdb shows in-frame clones only, minus some. The sample has 90,000 to 130,000 clones, none seen only once. The sequencing sample was made of lesional skin. These receptors came from a C3H/HeJ mouse with alopecia areata. Mouse strain MHC haplotype: H2-k.

This clone was seen more than once but under ten times. Gene and germline names: mouse. The read gets to within 4 residues of the CDR3 end, and the germline J gene fills in the rest. This chain connects TRBV1 to TRBJ1-4, with 8 bases aligning to TRBD1. Germline V gene sequence: CDR1 NSQYPW, CDR2 LRSPGD (reference sequence). V lost 6 bases and J lost 4; bases outside the gene matches: 7. The CDR3 is made up of 15 amino acids. The CDR3 bases that were read are TGCACCTGCAGCCCCCGGACAGGGTTCAACGAA. It encodes CTCSPRTGFNE. The whole CDR3 protein reads CTCSPRTGFNERLFF.

This clone was counted at least ten times. There is a difference at residue 11 between the TCRdb protein and the DNA translation, so the protein given here was translated from the DNA. These gene names are mouse names. The CDR3 end lies 3 residues beyond the end of the read and is filled in from the germline J gene. The rearrangement links TRBV13-3 to TRBJ1-6; 8 bases are shared with TRBD1. TRBJ1-6 is an ORF, and what it does is uncertain. Trimming removed 6 bases from V and 3 bases from J; junction bases left unmatched: 2. The length of the CDR3 is 14 residues. Looked up from germline, CDR1 is NNHDY and CDR2 is SYVADS. The CDR3: CASTQGGYNSPLYF. Partial CDR3 DNA: TGTGCCAGCACACAGGGGGGCTATAATTCGCCC.

This clone was seen a few times. Its ends do not fully match the called genes, so a read error is possible. Gene names and germline refer to mouse. From the germline J gene comes the end of the CDR3, since the read stops 4 residues before it. The chain links TRBV1 to TRBJ1-4; D may be TRBD1 (6 bases). Germline CDR1 is NSQYPW and CDR2 is LRSPGD (reference sequence). This CDR3 has 15 amino acids. The CDR3 bases that were read are TGCACCTGCAGGGCAGGGGATCTTTCCAACGAA. This gives the protein CTCRAGDLSNE. The full CDR3 is CTCRAGDLSNERLFF.

This clone was detected a few times. Gene names refer to mouse genes. The read ends 4 residues before the CDR3 terminus; that terminus is restored from the germline J gene. The gene calls are TRBV19 and TRBJ2-7; 7 bases align to TRBD2. Losses at the gene ends were 4 bases for V and 3 bases for J; bases not matched to a gene: 4. This CDR3 region has 13 residues. From germline, CDR1 is FNHDT and CDR2 SITEND (reference sequence). CDR3 DNA, as far as it was read: TGTGCCAGCAGTTCGCGGACTGGCTAT. Translation: CASSSRTGY. In full, the CDR3 is CASSSRTGYEQYF.

As for this clone: The listed genes are named as in mouse. The read ends 4 residues shy of where the CDR3 ends; the end is completed using the germline J gene. V and J are TRBV12-1 and TRBJ2-5, with a tentative D call TRBD1 (6 bases). V lost 0 bases and J 2 bases, leaving 11 bases between the germline ends. The CDR3 length is 15 residues. Germline CDR1 and CDR2: SGHSN and HYEKVE. The CDR3 DNA, read in part, is TGTGCCAGCTCTCTCGGTGGGACAACCCAAGAC. It codes for CASSLGGTTQD. The whole CDR3 reads CASSLGGTTQDTQYF.